These 30 T cell receptor beta chains share one sample of origin, sequenced in a study of identical twins. TCRdb passed the 5' RACE reads through MiXCR, listing each CDR3 protein once. The profile shows fewer than 250,000 distinct CDR3 sequences, approximately 7% of them singletons. This sample was also put to use in a study of yellow fever vaccine responses in identical twins.

The sequenced sample consisted of memory (CD45RO+) T cells sorted from blood. These receptors were obtained from a woman aged 18-35 years in good health.

Many counts were recorded for this clonotype. The chain uses TRBV12-3 or TRBV12-4 and TRBJ2-2; 8 bases are a match to TRBD1. With 3 bases clipped from V and 5 bases from J, the junction kept 5 bases outside the gene matches. This CDR3 has 15 residues. The CDR3 region is CASSLAGGRTGELFF. The CDR3 region has the DNA TGTGCCAGCAGTTTGGCAGGGGGCCGAACCGGGGAGCTGTTTTTT.

The V and J genes are TRBV6-5 and TRBJ1-4, with 7 bases aligning to TRBD1. V was pared by 2 bases and J by 7 bases, with 10 bases of the junction left unmatched. CDR1 is MNHEY and CDR2 is SVGAGI in the germline V gene. The CDR3 is 16 residues long. In DNA, the CDR3 is TGTGCCAGCAGTTACGACGGGACCCCAGGGGGTGAAAAACTGTTTTTT. It specifies CASSYDGTPGGEKLFF.

This clonotype was counted ten times or more. V usage is TRBV28 and J usage is TRBJ2-5; D is undetermined. Germline V gene lookup returns CDR1 MDHEN and CDR2 SYDVKM. V lost 1 base to trimming and J lost 5 bases, with 11 bases between them. The CDR3 length is 14 residues. CDR3 protein: CASSLSVGWETQYF. CDR3 in DNA: TGTGCCAGCAGTTTATCGGTGGGGTGGGAGACCCAGTACTTC.

This clonotype appeared a few times. The chain joins TRBV2 to TRBJ2-7; the match to TRBD1 covers 7 bases. The J segment lost 5 bases and the V segment lost 2 bases, leaving 6 bases of the junction unmatched. The germline V gene encodes CDR1 SNHLY and CDR2 FYNNEI. This CDR3 comprises 14 residues. CDR3 bases: TGTGCCAGCAGTGAACTACAGGGGAGTGACGAGCAGTACGTC. This translates into CASSELQGSDEQYV.

The V gene is TRBV28, the J gene TRBJ1-2; D is unresolved. This CDR3 contains 13 residues. Germline assignment: CDR1 MDHEN and CDR2 SYDVKM. Deletions cut 2 bases from V and 7 bases from J, with 11 bases between. The CDR3, as DNA: TGTGCCAGCAGTTTAATAATAGGTCTTGGCTACACCTTC. Translation: CASSLIIGLGYTF.

V and J are TRBV2 and TRBJ1-1, with D possibly matching TRBD1 (5 bases). This CDR3 has 14 amino acids. V lost 6 bases, J lost 4 bases, and 15 bases lay in between. The V gene's germline CDR1 is SNHLY and CDR2 FYNNEI. CDR3 sequence reads: CASRADSDLTEAFF. The DNA of the CDR3 is TGTGCCAGCAGAGCAGACAGTGACCTCACTGAAGCTTTCTTT.

The CDR3 DNA is TGCGCCAGCACCTTAAGGGGGGGCCCAGATACGCAGTATTTT. This encodes CASTLRGGPDTQYF. This chain joins TRBV5-1 and TRBJ2-3, with D tentatively TRBD2 (7 bases). Per germline, CDR1 SGHRS and CDR2 YFSETQ. V lost 6 bases, J lost 4 bases, and 15 bases lay in between. CDR3 length: 14 amino acids.

V is TRBV12-3 or TRBV12-4 and J is TRBJ2-5; the D gene is possibly TRBD1 (6 bases). The CDR3 runs 14 residues. V shed 2 bases and J shed 5 bases, with 12 bases lying between them. As DNA, the CDR3 is TGTGCCAGCAGTTTAAGGGAGAGGGGGGAGACCCAGTACTTC. Protein sequence: CASSLRERGETQYF.

This clonotype was seen more than once but under ten times. The gene calls are TRBV11-2 and TRBJ2-5; 8 nucleotides agree with TRBD1. The junction had 5 bases not matched to a gene; V was cut back by 4 bases and J by 1 base. This CDR3 has 15 residues. CDR1 is SGHAT and CDR2 is FQNNGV in the germline V gene. The CDR3 coding sequence is TGTGCCAGCAGCTCACTCAGGGGGCCCCAAGAGACCCAGTACTTC. Its translation is CASSSLRGPQETQYF.

Only a few counts were recorded for this clonotype. The chain combines TRBV3-1 with TRBJ2-7; D possibly matches TRBD1 or TRBD2 (6 bases each). From germline, CDR1 is LGHDT and CDR2 YNNKEL (reference sequence). Trimming removed 1 base from V and 5 bases from J, with 24 bases in between. The CDR3 consists of 18 residues. CDR3: CASSQVFGRAGTRNEQYF. CDR3 DNA sequence: TGTGCCAGCAGCCAAGTTTTTGGTCGGGCGGGGACACGGAACGAGCAGTACTTC.

This clonotype has only a few counts. The CDR3, as DNA: TGTGCCAGCAGTTTTAGCGGGAGTCGACACGAGCAGTACTTC. Translating it yields CASSFSGSRHEQYF. This rearrangement joins TRBV12-3 or TRBV12-4 to TRBJ2-7; 9 bases align to TRBD2. This CDR3 spans 14 amino acids. With V trimmed by 3 bases and J by 5 bases, 5 bases remained unmatched.

This clonotype was detected ten times or more. This chain links TRBV12-3 or TRBV12-4 with TRBJ2-1; TRBD2 matches at 8 bases. The CDR3 loop spans 15 amino acids. V shed 6 bases and J 1 base; nucleotides not matched to a gene: 5. The CDR3 here is CASRRTSGSYNEQFF. In DNA form, the CDR3 reads TGTGCCAGCAGGCGTACTAGCGGTTCCTACAATGAGCAGTTCTTC.

In this sample, this clonotype turned up many times. The rearrangement uses TRBV27 and TRBJ1-5, with TRBD1 identical over 10 bases. The V gene end was trimmed by 6 bases and the J gene end by 4 bases; junction bases not matched to a gene: 6. This CDR3 has 15 residues. CDR1 is MNHEY and CDR2 is SMNVEV in the germline V gene (reference sequence). In nucleotides, the CDR3 is TGTGCCAGCAGACCCGGACAGGGGGGGAATCAGCCCCAGCATTTT. This codes for CASRPGQGGNQPQHF.

The V gene is TRBV10-3, the J gene TRBJ1-2; no reliable D call. The germline gives CDR1 ENHRY, CDR2 SYGVKD. Between the trimmed V and J ends, which lost 0 bases and 4 bases, there was a span of 12 bases. This CDR3 has 15 residues. CDR3 DNA sequence: TGTGCCATCAGTGAGTCGTATCGGAAGGGCTATGGCTACACCTTC. It translates to CAISESYRKGYGYTF.

The CDR3, as DNA: TGTGCCAGTAGTATAGCCCCCGACCCCTCCTACGAGCAGTACTTC. Protein product: CASSIAPDPSYEQYF. The chain links TRBV19 to TRBJ2-7, with D unclear. Germline assignment: CDR1 LNHDA and CDR2 SQIVND (reference sequence). V was pared by 1 base and J by 0 bases, with 10 bases between. The CDR3 is 15 residues long.

V is TRBV25-1 and J is TRBJ1-6; no reliable D call. Germline V lookup: CDR1 MGHDK, CDR2 SYGVNS. The CDR3 has 14 residues. Trimming took 2 bases from V and 5 from J, leaving 7 bases between them. The CDR3 sequence: CASSEKLNNSPLHF. The CDR3, as DNA: TGTGCCAGCAGTGAAAAGCTGAATAATTCACCCCTCCACTTT.

J is TRBJ1-2 and V is TRBV10-2; D gene ambiguous. Germline CDR1 and CDR2: WSHSY and SAAADI. The ends were cut back, 8 bases at V and 4 bases at J, with 17 bases in the middle. The CDR3 contains 14 residues. The CDR3 bases are TGCGCCAGCGGGGAGATGGTGGTCGGCTATGGCTACACCTTC. Translation gives CASGEMVVGYGYTF.

This clonotype came up a few times. The chain couples TRBV15 to TRBJ2-2, with a weak D call TRBD2 (6 bases). This CDR3 spans 18 amino acids. In germline, CDR1 is LNHNV, CDR2 YYDKDF (reference sequence). Trimming cost V 5 bases and J 0 bases, with 19 bases left between them. CDR3 residues: CATSRWGEVVSNTGELFF. The CDR3 DNA reads as TGTGCCACCAGCCGATGGGGGGAGGTCGTATCGAACACCGGGGAGCTGTTTTTT.

This sequence joins TRBV4-1 and TRBJ2-7; D possibly corresponds to TRBD2 (6 bases). The V end lost 1 base, the J end lost 7 bases, and 14 bases lay between the germline ends. The germline CDR1 and CDR2 sequences are MGHRA and YSYEKL. There are 14 residues in the CDR3. The CDR3 bases are TGCGCCAGCAGCCAAGTTGGAGGGACTCGGGAGCAGTACTTC. It encodes CASSQVGGTREQYF.

This clonotype was detected a few times. The CDR3 reads CATAGQVGTGELFF. The CDR3 region has the DNA TGTGCCACGGCAGGGCAAGTCGGCACCGGGGAGCTGTTTTTT. The chain employs TRBV7-2 and TRBJ2-2; TRBD1 is a possible D gene (5 bases). Germline values: CDR1 SGHTA, CDR2 FQGNSA. The CDR3 totals 14 residues. Trimming removed 10 bases from V and 4 bases from J, with 16 bases in between.

This clonotype was seen at least ten times. The chain links TRBV6-1 to TRBJ2-4, with D unresolved. V lost 1 base and J lost 0, with 7 bases in between. Germline V CDR1 and CDR2: MNHNS, SASEGT. CDR3 length: 15 residues. CDR3 sequence reads: CASSEVRLAKNIQYF. The CDR3, as DNA: TGTGCCAGCAGTGAAGTCAGGCTAGCCAAAAACATTCAGTACTTC.

This clonotype was counted ten times or more. This rearrangement joins TRBV7-8 to TRBJ1-6; no definite D call. This CDR3 contains 13 residues. The V end was cut by 2 bases, the J end by 7 bases, with 6 bases between. The V gene's germline CDR1 is SGHVS and CDR2 FQNEAQ. The CDR3 coding sequence is TGTGCCAGCAGCTTATCCCTCAATTCACCCCTCCACTTT. Translation gives CASSLSLNSPLHF.

This chain connects TRBV10-3 to TRBJ2-3; a possible D gene is TRBD1 (6 bases). The V gene's germline CDR1 is ENHRY and CDR2 SYGVKD. The CDR3 is 13 amino acids. Trimming pared 7 bases from V and 2 bases from J, leaving 10 bases between. The DNA of the CDR3 is TGTGCCATCAACACAGGGCCCACAGATACGCAGTATTTT. It is translated as CAINTGPTDTQYF.

This clonotype was counted only a few times. This sequence joins TRBV5-1 and TRBJ1-6; TRBD1 agrees at 9 bases. This CDR3 has 15 residues. V shed 3 bases, J shed 11 bases, and the junction held 9 bases outside the gene matches. Germline CDR1 SGHRS, CDR2 YFSETQ. Written as DNA, the CDR3 is TGCGCCAGCAGCTCGAATACAGGGGGCTCTACACCCCTCCACTTT. Translated, it gives CASSSNTGGSTPLHF.

V is TRBV10-3 and J is TRBJ2-1; 8 bases align to TRBD2. Trimming at V came to 7 bases and at J to 6 bases, leaving 8 bases not matched to a gene. The CDR3 loop spans 14 amino acids. CDR1 is ENHRY, CDR2 SYGVKD, per germline. The CDR3 DNA sequence: TGTGCCATCACCCCCGGGAGGGAAGGCAATGAGCAGTTCTTC. It yields the protein CAITPGREGNEQFF.

This clonotype was observed a handful of times. The J gene is TRBJ1-6, the V gene TRBV27; D uncertain. Germline V gene lookup returns CDR1 MNHEY and CDR2 SMNVEV (reference sequence). V was cut by 3 bases and J by 7 bases, with 10 bases left in between. CDR3 size: 14 residues. The CDR3 DNA reads TGTGCCAGCAGTTTGGAGGGCTGGAATTCACCCCTCCACTTT. This codes for CASSLEGWNSPLHF.

The rearrangement uses TRBV28 and TRBJ2-6; the match to TRBD1 covers 7 bases. V lost 2 bases to trimming and J lost 0 bases; unmatched junction nucleotides: 7. The CDR3 loop spans 18 amino acids. The germline V gene has CDR1 MDHEN and CDR2 SYDVKM. CDR3 sequence reads: CASSLMGQTTSGANVLTF. The CDR3 nucleotides are TGTGCCAGCAGTTTAATGGGACAGACCACCTCTGGGGCCAACGTCCTGACTTTC.

In this sample, this clonotype turned up a few times. The genes are TRBV4-1 and TRBJ1-2; no definite D call. Per the germline V gene, CDR1 is MGHRA and CDR2 is YSYEKL. This CDR3 contains 16 residues. The V and J ends lost 0 bases and 8 bases respectively, with 19 bases between them. CDR3 sequence: CASSQDGTAVVRGYTF. The CDR3 DNA is TGCGCCAGCAGCCAAGATGGAACAGCCGTAGTTCGAGGCTACACCTTC.

The V call is TRBV3-1, the J call TRBJ2-4; 8 bases match TRBD1. The CDR3 is 16 amino acids. Germline V CDR1 and CDR2: LGHDT, YNNKEL (reference sequence). V trimming: 9 bases; J trimming: 0 bases; junction bases outside the gene matches: 10. The CDR3 reads CARGGHRGIAKNIQYF. For the CDR3, the DNA is TGTGCCAGAGGAGGGCACAGGGGGATAGCCAAAAACATTCAGTACTTC.

The V gene is TRBV28, the J gene TRBJ2-5; a weak D match, TRBD2 (5 bases). CDR1 and CDR2 (germline): MDHEN, SYDVKM. V lost 2 bases to trimming and J lost 4 bases, with 14 bases between them. CDR3 length: 15 residues. CDR3 sequence reads: CASSLMSFGGETQYF. CDR3 nucleotides: TGTGCCAGCAGTTTAATGTCCTTCGGAGGAGAGACCCAGTACTTC.